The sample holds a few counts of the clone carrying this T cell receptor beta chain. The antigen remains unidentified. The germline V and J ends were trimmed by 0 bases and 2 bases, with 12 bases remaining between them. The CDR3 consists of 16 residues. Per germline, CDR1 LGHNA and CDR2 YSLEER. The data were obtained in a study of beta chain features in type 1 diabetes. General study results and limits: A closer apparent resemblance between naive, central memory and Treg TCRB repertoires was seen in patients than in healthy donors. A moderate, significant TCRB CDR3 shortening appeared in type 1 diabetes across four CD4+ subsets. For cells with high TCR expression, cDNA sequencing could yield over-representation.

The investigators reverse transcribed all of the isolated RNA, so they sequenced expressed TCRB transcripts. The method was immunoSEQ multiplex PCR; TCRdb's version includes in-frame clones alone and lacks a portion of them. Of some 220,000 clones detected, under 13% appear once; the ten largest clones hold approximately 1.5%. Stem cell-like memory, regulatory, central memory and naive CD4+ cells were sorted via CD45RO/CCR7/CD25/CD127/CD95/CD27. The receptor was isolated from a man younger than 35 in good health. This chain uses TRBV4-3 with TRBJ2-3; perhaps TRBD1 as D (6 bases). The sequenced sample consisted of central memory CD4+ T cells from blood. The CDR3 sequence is CASSQDLAGATDTQYF. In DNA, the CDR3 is TGCGCCAGCAGCCAAGATCTGGCAGGGGCCACAGATACGCAGTATTTT.